These 3 T cell receptor beta chains originate from one sample sequenced in a study of blood T cells in healthy people across ages (dated by TCRdb to between 2014 and 2017). Library construction relied on 5' RACE. TCRdb records Illumina HiSeq 2500 as the sequencer. A second PCR of roughly 6 to 11 cycles was run with a J-beta primer mix and a sample-barcoded 5' primer. TCRdb reran the public reads through fastp at Q25 and MiXCR, keeping productive beta chains. One record per CDR3 amino acid sequence lists the most common genes and DNA. This sample lists 380,000 or so distinct CDR3 sequences; more than 45% were detected once. Of the sample, under 65% is held by the ten largest clones. The sequencing sample was made of blood. The receptors here all came from a man in his sixties in good health.

V gene TRBV2 combines with J gene TRBJ2-1, with no clear D. V was clipped by 4 bases and J by 0 bases, with 13 bases between them. The CDR3 is 16 amino acids. In germline, CDR1 is SNHLY, CDR2 FYNNEI. CDR3 bases: TGTGCCAGCAGTGCAAGCTTTGTGAGCTCCTACAATGAGCAGTTCTTC. Amino acids: CASSASFVSSYNEQFF.

The chain carries TRBV6-5 and TRBJ2-7; D unresolved. V was pared by 6 bases and J by 0 bases, with 15 bases between. This CDR3 is 15 amino acids long. Germline V gives CDR1 MNHEY, CDR2 SVGAGI. CDR3 DNA: TGTGCCAGCAGCACGGACCGGTTCCACTCCTACGAGCAGTACTTC. Translated: CASSTDRFHSYEQYF.

The chain recombines TRBV12-3 or TRBV12-4 with TRBJ2-1; 16 nucleotides agree with TRBD2. V lost 3 bases, J lost 8 bases, and 4 bases stayed unmatched. The CDR3 extends over 16 amino acids. CDR3 residues: CASSLGLAGGPYEQFF. CDR3 DNA sequence: TGTGCCAGCAGTTTGGGACTAGCGGGAGGGCCCTATGAGCAGTTCTTC.